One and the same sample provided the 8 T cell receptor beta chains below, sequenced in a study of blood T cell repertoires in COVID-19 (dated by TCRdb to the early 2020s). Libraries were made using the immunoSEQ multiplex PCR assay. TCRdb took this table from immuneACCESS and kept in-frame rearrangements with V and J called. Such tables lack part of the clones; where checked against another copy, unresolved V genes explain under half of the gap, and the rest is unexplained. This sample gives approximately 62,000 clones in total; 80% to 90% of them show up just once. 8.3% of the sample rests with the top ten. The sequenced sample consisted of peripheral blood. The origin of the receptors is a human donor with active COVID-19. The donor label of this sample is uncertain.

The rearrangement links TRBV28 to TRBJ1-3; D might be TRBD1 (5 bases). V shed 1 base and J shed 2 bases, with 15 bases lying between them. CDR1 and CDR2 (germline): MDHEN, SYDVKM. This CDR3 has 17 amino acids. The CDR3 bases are TGTGCCAGCAGTTTATTTGTTACGGGGGGAACTGGAAACACCATATATTTT. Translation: CASSLFVTGGTGNTIYF.

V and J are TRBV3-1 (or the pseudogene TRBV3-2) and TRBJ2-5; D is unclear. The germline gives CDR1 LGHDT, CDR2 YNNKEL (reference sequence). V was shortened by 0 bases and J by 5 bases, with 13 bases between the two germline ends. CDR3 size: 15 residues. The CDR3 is CASSQEPGLWETQYF. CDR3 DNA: TGTGCCAGCAGCCAAGAACCAGGATTATGGGAGACCCAGTACTTC.

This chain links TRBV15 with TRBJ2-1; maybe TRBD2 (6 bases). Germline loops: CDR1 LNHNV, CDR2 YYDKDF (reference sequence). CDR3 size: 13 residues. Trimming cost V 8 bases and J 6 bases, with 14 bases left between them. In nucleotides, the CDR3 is TGTGCCACCTCTCCCCTAGCGACCAATGAGCAGTTCTTC. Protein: CATSPLATNEQFF. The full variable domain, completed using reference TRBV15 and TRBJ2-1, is DAMVIQNPRYQVTQFGKPVTLSCSQTLNHNVMYWYQQKSSQAPKLLFHYYDKDFNNEADTPDNFQSRRPNTSFCFLDIRSPGLGDTAMYLCATSPLATNEQFFGPGTRLTVL.

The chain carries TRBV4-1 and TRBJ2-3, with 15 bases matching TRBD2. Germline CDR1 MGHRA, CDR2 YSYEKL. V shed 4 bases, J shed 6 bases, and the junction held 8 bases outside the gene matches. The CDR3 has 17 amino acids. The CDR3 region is CASSLPGLAGGGDTQYF. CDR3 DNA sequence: TGCGCCAGCAGCCTTCCGGGACTAGCGGGAGGAGGTGATACGCAGTATTTT.

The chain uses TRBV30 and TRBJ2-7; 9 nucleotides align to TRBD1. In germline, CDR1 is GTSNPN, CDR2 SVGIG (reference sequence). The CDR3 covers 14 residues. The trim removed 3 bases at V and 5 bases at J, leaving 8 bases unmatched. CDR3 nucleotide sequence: TGTGCCTGGAGGGGGACAGGGACCGGCCACGAGCAGTACTTC. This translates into CAWRGTGTGHEQYF.

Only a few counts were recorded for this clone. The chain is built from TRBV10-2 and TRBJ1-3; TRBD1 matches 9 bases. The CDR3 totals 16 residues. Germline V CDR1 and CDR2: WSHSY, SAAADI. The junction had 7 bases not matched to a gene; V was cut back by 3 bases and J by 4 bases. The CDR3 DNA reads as TGCGCCAGCAGTGAAACAGGGGGCTTAGCAGGAAACACCATATATTTT. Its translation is CASSETGGLAGNTIYF.

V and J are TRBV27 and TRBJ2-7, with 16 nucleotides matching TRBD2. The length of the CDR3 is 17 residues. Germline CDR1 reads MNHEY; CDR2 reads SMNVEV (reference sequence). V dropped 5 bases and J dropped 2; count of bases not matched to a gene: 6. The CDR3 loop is CASSRGLAGGPPYEQYF. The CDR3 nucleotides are TGTGCCAGCAGTCGGGGACTAGCGGGAGGGCCGCCCTACGAGCAGTACTTC.

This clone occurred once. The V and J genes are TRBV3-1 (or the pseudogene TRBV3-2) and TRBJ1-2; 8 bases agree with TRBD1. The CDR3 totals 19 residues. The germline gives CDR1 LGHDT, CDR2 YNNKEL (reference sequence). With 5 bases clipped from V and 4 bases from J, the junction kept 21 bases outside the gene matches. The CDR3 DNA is TGTGCCAGCAGCGATTTGAGCGTGGACAGGGTTGGCCTGGGCTATGGCTACACCTTC. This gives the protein CASSDLSVDRVGLGYGYTF.